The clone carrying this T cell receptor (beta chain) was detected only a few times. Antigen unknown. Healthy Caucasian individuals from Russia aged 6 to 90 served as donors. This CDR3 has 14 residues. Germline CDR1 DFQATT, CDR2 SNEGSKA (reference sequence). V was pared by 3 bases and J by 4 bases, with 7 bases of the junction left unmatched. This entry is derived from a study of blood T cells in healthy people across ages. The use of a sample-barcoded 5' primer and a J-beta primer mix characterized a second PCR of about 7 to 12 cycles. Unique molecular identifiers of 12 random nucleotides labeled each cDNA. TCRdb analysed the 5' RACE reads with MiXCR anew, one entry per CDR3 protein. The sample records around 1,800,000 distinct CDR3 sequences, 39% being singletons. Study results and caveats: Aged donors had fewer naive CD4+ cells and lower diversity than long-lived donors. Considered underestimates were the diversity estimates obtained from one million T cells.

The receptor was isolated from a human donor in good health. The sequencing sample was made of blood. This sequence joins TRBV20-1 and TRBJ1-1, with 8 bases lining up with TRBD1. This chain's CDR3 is CSARKQGGITEAFF. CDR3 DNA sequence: TGCAGTGCTAGGAAACAGGGGGGTATCACTGAAGCTTTCTTT.